Below are 2 T cell receptor beta chains sequenced from a single sample in a study of cytomegalovirus exposure and HLA in healthy donors. It was with 60 Vbeta and 13 Jbeta primers that the PCR ran. The protocol was immunoSEQ multiplex PCR, while the TCRdb copy is restricted to in-frame clones and leaves out a portion. The sample lists 200,000 or so clones, roughly 80% occurring once. The sample comprised PBMCs. The receptors come from a woman aged 45-59 years in good health and CMV-seropositive.

This rearrangement joins TRBV5-6 to TRBJ2-3; D is perhaps TRBD2 (5 bases). Germline CDR1 is SGHDT and CDR2 is YYEEEE. Trimming took 2 bases from V and 2 from J, leaving 12 bases between them. This CDR3 is built from 15 residues. The CDR3 DNA follows: TGTGCCAGCAGCTTCAGGCCCGGGGACACAGATACGCAGTATTTT. Translation: CASSFRPGDTDTQYF.

The J gene is TRBJ2-2, the V gene TRBV10-1; D is undetermined. The V end was cut by 6 bases, the J end by 4 bases, with 9 bases between. Per the germline V gene, CDR1 is WNHNN and CDR2 is SYGVQD (reference sequence). The CDR3 has 13 amino acids. The CDR3, as DNA: TGCGCCAGCAGCCGACTCGGCACCGGGGAGCTGTTTTTT. Encoded protein: CASSRLGTGELFF.